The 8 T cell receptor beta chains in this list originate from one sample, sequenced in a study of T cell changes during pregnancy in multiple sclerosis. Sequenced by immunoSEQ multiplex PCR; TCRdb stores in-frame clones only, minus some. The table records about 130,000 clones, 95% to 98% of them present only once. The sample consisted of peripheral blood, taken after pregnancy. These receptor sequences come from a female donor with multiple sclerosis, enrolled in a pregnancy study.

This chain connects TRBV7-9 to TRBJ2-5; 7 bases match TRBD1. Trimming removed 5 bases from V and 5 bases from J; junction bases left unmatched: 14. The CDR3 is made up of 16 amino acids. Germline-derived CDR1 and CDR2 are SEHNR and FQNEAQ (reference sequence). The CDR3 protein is CASSRSGTVPRETQYF. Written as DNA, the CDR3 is TGTGCCAGCAGCCGTTCCGGGACAGTACCCCGGGAGACCCAGTACTTC. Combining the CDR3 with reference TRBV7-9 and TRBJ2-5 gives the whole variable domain DTGVSQNPRHKITKRGQNVTFRCDPISEHNRLYWYRQTLGQGPEFLTYFQNEAQLEKSRLLSDRFSAERPKGSFSTLEIQRTEQGDSAMYLCASSRSGTVPRETQYFGPGTRLLVL.

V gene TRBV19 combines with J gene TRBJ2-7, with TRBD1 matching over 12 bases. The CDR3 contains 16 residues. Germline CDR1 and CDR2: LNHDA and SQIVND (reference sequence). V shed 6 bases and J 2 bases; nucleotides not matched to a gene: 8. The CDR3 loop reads CASRTGTGGFAYEQYF. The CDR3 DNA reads TGTGCCAGTAGGACCGGGACAGGGGGCTTCGCCTACGAGCAGTACTTC. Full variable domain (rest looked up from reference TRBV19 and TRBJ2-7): DGGITQSPKYLFRKEGQNVTLSCEQNLNHDAMYWYRQDPGQGLRLIYYSQIVNDFQKGDIAEGYSVSREKKESFPLTVTSAQKNPTAFYLCASRTGTGGFAYEQYFGPGTRLTVT.

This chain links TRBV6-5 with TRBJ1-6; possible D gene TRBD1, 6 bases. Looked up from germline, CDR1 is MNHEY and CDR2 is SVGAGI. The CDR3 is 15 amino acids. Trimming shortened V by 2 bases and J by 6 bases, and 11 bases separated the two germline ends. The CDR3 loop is CASSYRIQGNSPLHF. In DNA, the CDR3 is TGTGCCAGCAGTTACCGCATACAGGGTAATTCACCCCTCCACTTT.

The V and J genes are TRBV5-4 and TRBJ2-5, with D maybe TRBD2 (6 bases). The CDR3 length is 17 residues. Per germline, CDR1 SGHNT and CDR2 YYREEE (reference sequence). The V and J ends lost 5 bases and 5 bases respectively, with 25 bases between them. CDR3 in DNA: TGTGCCAGCAGTTTCGGGACCTCAAATCGCGGGAAGGAGACCCAGTACTTC. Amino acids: CASSFGTSNRGKETQYF.

For the CDR3, the DNA is TGTGCCAGCAGCTTGACAGGGACAGGGGGCTACGAGCAGTACTTC. This sequence encodes CASSLTGTGGYEQYF. The J gene is TRBJ2-7, the V gene TRBV5-5, with TRBD1 identical over 11 bases. This CDR3 contains 15 residues. The V and J ends lost 1 base and 3 bases, in that order; junction bases with no gene match: 3. Per germline, CDR1 SGHKS and CDR2 YYEKEE (reference sequence). Full variable domain (remainder filled in from reference TRBV5-5 and TRBJ2-7): DAGVTQSPTHLIKTRGQQVTLRCSPISGHKSVSWYQQVLGQGPQFIFQYYEKEERGRGNFPDRFSARQFPNYSSELNVNALLLGDSALYLCASSLTGTGGYEQYFGPGTRLTVT.

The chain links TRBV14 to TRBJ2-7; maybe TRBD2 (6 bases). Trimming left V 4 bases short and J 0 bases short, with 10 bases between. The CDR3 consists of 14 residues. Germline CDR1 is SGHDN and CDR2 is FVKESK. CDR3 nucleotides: TGTGCCAGCAGCCTATTAGCGGTCTCCTACGAGCAGTACTTC. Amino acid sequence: CASSLLAVSYEQYF.

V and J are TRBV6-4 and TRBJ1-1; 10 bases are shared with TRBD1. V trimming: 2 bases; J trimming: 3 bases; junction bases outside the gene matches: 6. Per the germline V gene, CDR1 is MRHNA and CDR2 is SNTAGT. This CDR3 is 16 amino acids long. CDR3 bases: TGTGCCAGCAGTGACCGCCTGGACAGGGGGGACACTGAAGCTTTCTTT. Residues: CASSDRLDRGDTEAFF.

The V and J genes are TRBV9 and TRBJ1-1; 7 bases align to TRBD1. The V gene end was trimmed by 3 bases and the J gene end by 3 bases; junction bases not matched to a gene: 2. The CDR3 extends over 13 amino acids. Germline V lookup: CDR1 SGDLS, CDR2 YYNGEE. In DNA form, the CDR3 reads TGTGCCAGCAGCGGAGGACAGGACACTGAAGCTTTCTTT. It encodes CASSGGQDTEAFF.